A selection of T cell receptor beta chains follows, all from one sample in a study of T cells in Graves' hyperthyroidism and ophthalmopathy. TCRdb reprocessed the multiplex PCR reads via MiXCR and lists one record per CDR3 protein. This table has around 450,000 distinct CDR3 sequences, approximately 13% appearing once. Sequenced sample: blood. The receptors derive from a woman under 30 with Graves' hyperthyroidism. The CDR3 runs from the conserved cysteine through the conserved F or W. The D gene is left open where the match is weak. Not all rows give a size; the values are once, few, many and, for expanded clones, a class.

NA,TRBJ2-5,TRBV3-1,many,TGTGCCAGCAGCCTCCCCACAGGGTTTGGCGAGACCCAGTACTTC,CASSLPTGFGETQYF
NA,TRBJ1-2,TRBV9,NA,TGTGCCAGCAGCGTAGACGGGGGGGGAATCGTCTATGGCTACACCTTC,CASSVDGGGIVYGYTF
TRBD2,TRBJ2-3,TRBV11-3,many,TGTGCCAGCAGCCCCGGACTAGCGGTCTCCACAGATACGCAGTATTTT,CASSPGLAVSTDTQYF
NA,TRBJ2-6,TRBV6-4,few,TGTGCCAGCAGTGAGACTAGCTCTGGGGCCAACGTCCTGACTTTC,CASSETSSGANVLTF
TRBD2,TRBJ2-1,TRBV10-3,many,TGTGCCATCAGTGAGTTCGGAGCGGGAGGGCCCGGTTGGAGTGAGCAGTTCTTC,CAISEFGAGGPGWSEQFF
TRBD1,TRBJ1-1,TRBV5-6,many,TGTGCCAGCAGCGGACAGACAGGGAAAGCTGAAGCTTTCTTT,CASSGQTGKAEAFF
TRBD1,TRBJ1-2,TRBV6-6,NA,TGTGCCAGCAGTTACTCGATGACAGGGTCTTCCTATGGCTACACCTTC,CASSYSMTGSSYGYTF
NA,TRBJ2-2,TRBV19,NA,TGTGCCAGTAGTATGGGAGGGGGCCGGAGAGCGACCGGGGAGCTGTTTTTT,CASSMGGGRRATGELFF
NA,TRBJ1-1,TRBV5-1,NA,TGCGCCAGCAGCTTGGGGGGGTTCGCCGAAGCTTTCTTT,CASSLGGFAEAFF
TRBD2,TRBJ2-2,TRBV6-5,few,TGTGCCAGCAGTTTCCTAGCGGGAGGCTCTTACACCGGGGAGCTGTTTTTT,CASSFLAGGSYTGELFF
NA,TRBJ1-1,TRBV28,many,TGTGCCAGCAGTACGCCTTCGAACACTGAAGCTTTCTTT,CASSTPSNTEAFF
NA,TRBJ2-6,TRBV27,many,TGTGCCAGCAGTTCCCCCACAGGGCCTGGGGCCAACGTCCTGACTTTC,CASSSPTGPGANVLTF
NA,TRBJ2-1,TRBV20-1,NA,TGCAGTGCCGTAGACTCTGGTGGGCCCTTCGGAGAGCAGTTCTTC,CSAVDSGGPFGEQFF
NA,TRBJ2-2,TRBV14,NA,TGTGCCAGCAGCCAAGCCCTCGGGGGAGCGAACACCGGGGAGCTGTTTTTT,CASSQALGGANTGELFF
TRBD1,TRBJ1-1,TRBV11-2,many,TGTGCCAGCAGCTGGGGACAGGTAATCGCTGAAGCTTTCTTT,CASSWGQVIAEAFF
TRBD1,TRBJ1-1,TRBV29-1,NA,TGCAGCGTCTACCGGGACAGTCTTGAAGCTTTCTTT,CSVYRDSLEAFF
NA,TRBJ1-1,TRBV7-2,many,TGTGCCAGCAGCTTAGAGGGGAACACTGAAGCTTTCTTT,CASSLEGNTEAFF
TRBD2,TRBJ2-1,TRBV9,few,TGTGCCAGCAGCCAGACTAGCGGGAGGGCCCGGTACAGGGATGAGCAGTTCTTC,CASSQTSGRARYRDEQFF
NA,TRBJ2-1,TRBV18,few,TGTGCCAGCTCACGAGGGATAAAGGGACCGGGGGTCAATGAGCAGTTCTTC,CASSRGIKGPGVNEQFF
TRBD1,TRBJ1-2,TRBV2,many,TGTGCCAGCAGTGTTAGAACAGGGGGTAGTGGCTACACCTTC,CASSVRTGGSGYTF
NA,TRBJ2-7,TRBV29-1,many,TGCAGCGCGATCCGGGCCACAACCTACGAGCAGTACTTC,CSAIRATTYEQYF
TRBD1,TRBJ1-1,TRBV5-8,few,TGTGCCAGCAGCACAAGTATCGGGACAGGGAACACTGAAGCTTTCTTT,CASSTSIGTGNTEAFF
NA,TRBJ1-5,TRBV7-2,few,TGTGCCAGCAGTGGGGGGGGCGGAACCAATCAGCCCCAGCATTTT,CASSGGGGTNQPQHF
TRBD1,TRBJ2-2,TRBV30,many,TGTGCCTGGGGCCAGGGGGACGGGGAGCTGTTTTTT,CAWGQGDGELFF
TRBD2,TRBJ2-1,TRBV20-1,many,TGCAGTGCTGAGCGGGGAACCTACAATGAGCAGTTCTTC,CSAERGTYNEQFF
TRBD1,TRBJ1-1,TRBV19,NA,TGTGCCAGTAGTATACTACAGGGGGCGGGAAGGTCTGAAGCTTTCTTT,CASSILQGAGRSEAFF
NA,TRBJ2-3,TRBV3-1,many,TGTGCCAGCAGTCATAGAGGGGGAGATACGCAGTATTTT,CASSHRGGDTQYF
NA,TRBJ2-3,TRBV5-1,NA,TGCGCCAGCAGTACAGGGCAGCTCACAGATACGCAGTATTTT,CASSTGQLTDTQYF
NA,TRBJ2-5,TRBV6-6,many,TGTGCCAGCAGTTACTCGAGACAGTCCCAAGAGACCCAGTACTTC,CASSYSRQSQETQYF
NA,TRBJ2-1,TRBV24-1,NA,TGTGCCACCAGTGAAGACAGTTCGAATGAGCAGTTCTTC,CATSEDSSNEQFF
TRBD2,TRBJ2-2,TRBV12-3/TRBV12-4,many,TGTGCCAGCAGTTCCAGCGGGAGGGCCTTGGGACACCGGGGCGCCGGGGAGCTGTTTTTT,CASSSSGRALGHRGAGELFF
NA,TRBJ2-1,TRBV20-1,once,TGCAGTGCTAGTGGGGACACCTACAATGAGCAGTTCTTC,CSASGDTYNEQFF
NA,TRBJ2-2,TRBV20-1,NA,TGCAGTGCCCGGGACTTCACGAACACCGGGGAGCTGTTTTTT,CSARDFTNTGELFF
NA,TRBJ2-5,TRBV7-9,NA,TGTGCCAGCAGCTTAGGGTCCAGGGTCGAAGAGACCCAGTACTTC,CASSLGSRVEETQYF
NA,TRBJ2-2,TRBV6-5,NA,TGTGCCAGCAGTTACCCCCGGATAGGGGGCGGGGAGCTGTTTTTT,CASSYPRIGGGELFF
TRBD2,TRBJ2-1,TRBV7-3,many,TGTGCCAGCAGCTCAACGGGGGGGCACCGGTGGAATGAGCAGTTCTTC,CASSSTGGHRWNEQFF
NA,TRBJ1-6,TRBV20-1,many,TGCAGTGCCCCTCTGTCCGATTCACCCCTCCACTTT,CSAPLSDSPLHF
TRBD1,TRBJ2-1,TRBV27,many,TGTGCCAGCAGTTTTCAGGGGGCGAAGGAGCAGTTCTTC,CASSFQGAKEQFF
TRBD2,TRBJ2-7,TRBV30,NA,TGTGCCTGGAGTGTAACGGGGAGCGGGAGAGACGAGCAGTACTTC,CAWSVTGSGRDEQYF
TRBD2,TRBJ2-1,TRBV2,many,TGTGCCAGCAGTCCAACTAGCGGACAATTCTACAATGAGCAGTTCTTC,CASSPTSGQFYNEQFF
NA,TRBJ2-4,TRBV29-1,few,TGCAGCGTTGTAGACCCTGGGGCCAAAAACATTCAGTACTTC,CSVVDPGAKNIQYF
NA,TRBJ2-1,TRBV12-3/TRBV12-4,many,TGTGCCAGCAGCATTACTACCAACTTCTACAATGAGCAGTTCTTC,CASSITTNFYNEQFF
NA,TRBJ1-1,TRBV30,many,TGTGCCTGGTCTCCAGGGATATACACTGAAGCTTTCTTT,CAWSPGIYTEAFF
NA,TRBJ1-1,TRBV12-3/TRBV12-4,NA,TGTGCCAGCAGTCCCCTTTTAAAGGGCGCTGAAGCTTTCTTT,CASSPLLKGAEAFF
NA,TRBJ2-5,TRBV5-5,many,TGTGCCAGCAGCTTCCCTGGGGGTACCGAGACCCAGTACTTC,CASSFPGGTETQYF
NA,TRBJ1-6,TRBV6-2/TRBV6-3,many,TGTGCCAGCAGTTACGAAGGCGGCTATAATTCACCCCTCCACTTT,CASSYEGGYNSPLHF
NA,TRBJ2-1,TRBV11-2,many,TGTGCCAGCAGCTTCACAGCCCGGAGCTCCTACAATGAGCAGTTCTTC,CASSFTARSSYNEQFF
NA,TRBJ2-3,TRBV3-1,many,TGTGCCAGCAGCCCCTCCTTAGGGCAGAGCACAGATACGCAGTATTTT,CASSPSLGQSTDTQYF
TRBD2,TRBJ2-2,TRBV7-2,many,TGTGCCAGCAGCTTATGGGAGGGCCTCGGCACCGGGGAGCTGTTTTTT,CASSLWEGLGTGELFF
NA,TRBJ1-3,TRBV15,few,TGTGCCACCAGCAGAGACCAAATTGTTGGAAACACCATATATTTT,CATSRDQIVGNTIYF
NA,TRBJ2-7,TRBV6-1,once,TGTGCCAGCAGTGGATCGCTCTCCTACGAGCAGTACTTC,CASSGSLSYEQYF
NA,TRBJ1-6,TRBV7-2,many,TGTGCCAGCAGCCTTCCAGGAGACGTTTCTGTGACACCCCTCCACTTT,CASSLPGDVSVTPLHF
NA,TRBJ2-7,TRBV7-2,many,TGTGCCAGCAGCTTAGGGGGACCGGGACTGTCCTCCTACGAGCAGTACTTC,CASSLGGPGLSSYEQYF
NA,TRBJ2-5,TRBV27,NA,TGTGCCAGCAGTTTGTCCCGGGGGAATTGGGAGACCCAGTACTTC,CASSLSRGNWETQYF